Many counts were recorded for the clone carrying this T cell receptor (beta chain). The data are from a study of T cells in Graves' hyperthyroidism and ophthalmopathy. There were TCR beta CDR3 regions amplified from RNA transcripts. HTBI primers were used for first-round RT-PCR of the TCR CDR3. TCRdb reprocessed the multiplex PCR reads with MiXCR, giving one entry per CDR3 protein. The repertoire holds some 740,000 distinct CDR3 sequences, around 15% seen once, with roughly a tenth in the top ten. The V end was cut by 0 bases, the J end by 1 base, with 9 bases between. This CDR3 is built from 15 residues. Germline V lookup: CDR1 SNHLY, CDR2 FYNNEI.

The chain links TRBV2 to TRBJ2-5; D unclear. This receptor was identified in a woman aged 18-29 years with Graves' hyperthyroidism. The specimen was blood. The DNA for the CDR3 is TGTGCCAGCAGTGAAGCGGACGGCCTCCAAGAGACCCAGTACTTC. It translates to CASSEADGLQETQYF.